This T cell receptor beta chain was identified during a study of blood T cell repertoires in COVID-19 (dated by TCRdb to 2018 to 2021). Context from the whole study: Samples from collaborators originated in the United States, Italy and Spain and spanned both the acute and convalescent phases of COVID-19. The material from the prospective study consisted of cDNA or gDNA derived from T cells, B-cell-depleted T cells, or PBMCs. The dataset comprised deeply sampled blood TCRbeta repertoires from subjects exposed to, actively infected with, or recovered from COVID-19. The repertoires were released in a freely available public database meant as a resource for research on the immune response to SARS-CoV-2. Samples came from the ongoing ImmuneRACE study (first 160 participants) plus 1,254 subjects from 6 global collaborators. The sample metadata nearly always contained a de-identified subject ID, COVID-19 status, age in years and sex. HLA class I and class II types, where available, came from metadata supplied by the sample provider rather than from assay-based typing.

The CDR3 runs 14 amino acids, cysteine and phenylalanine included. Only the CDR3 part of the read is kept: 42 bases, read in frame from the first base. Trimming costs V 4 bases and J 5 bases, and their ends lie 17 bases apart. Looking up the germline V gene yields CDR1 SQVTM and CDR2 ANQGSEA. TCRbeta CDR3 regions were amplified from genomic DNA using the immunoSEQ Assay, a bias-controlled multiplex PCR. Per the authors' processing: The number of nucleated cells in each sample was estimated from the amplification of reference gene primers within the assay. Sequence reads were collapsed and filtered to measure the absolute abundance of every unique TCRbeta CDR3 rearrangement. For each sample, productive Simpson clonality was calculated by taking the square root of Simpson's diversity index across productive rearrangements. This immuneACCESS table, as held by TCRdb, lists in-frame sequences with V and J called but not all clones. Of the missing ones, under half trace to an unresolved V gene in checked studies; the others have no known cause. V and J calls and clone size come straight from that table; D and trimming were deduced from the DNA. In this sample the table shows 200,000 to 250,000 clones, 65% to 90% of which occur a single time. The ten largest clones add up to about 4% of the sample.

Study-level results and caveats: How much clinical and demographic metadata was included differed by source and by participant, and the metadata was provided uncurated.

This clone was found once. Its cognate antigen has yet to be identified. Within one base of it there is no much larger clone, and no base qualities were kept. Participants in the prospective study were aged about 18 to 95 years, lived in about two dozen United States geographic areas, and enrolled through a virtual design. Cohort assignment in the prospective study relied on participant-reported clinical history from a screening survey and a study questionnaire. Exposed participants had been in contact, within 2 weeks of entering the study, with a person who had a PCR-confirmed or clinician-diagnosed case of COVID-19. In the prospective study, whole blood, serum and a nasopharyngeal or oropharyngeal swab were collected from each participant by mobile phlebotomists. Over an approximately 2-month period, participants in the prospective study had the option of providing additional blood draws and questionnaires. Prospective study blood samples were shipped either frozen or at room temperature before DNA extraction.

The sequenced material came from PBMCs or T cells enriched from blood (not recorded which). The chain is encoded by TRBV29-1 joined to TRBJ2-5; a tentative D match to TRBD2 spans 5 bases. This clonotype originated in a woman between 25 and 40 years old who had been exposed to COVID-19. CDR3 protein: CSVGGEGRTETQYF. In nucleotide form, the sequence is TGCAGCGTTGGAGGTGAGGGCCGCACGGAGACCCAGTACTTC.